This TCR beta chain came from a study of blood T cell dynamics during melanoma immunotherapy (dated by TCRdb to 2018 to 2020). About the full investigation: All patients had metastatic melanoma and were given first-line pembrolizumab or nivolumab plus ipilimumab as standard of care in the United Kingdom. Peripheral T cell receptor repertoires of metastatic melanoma patients were profiled before and after one cycle of checkpoint inhibitor therapy to find early correlates of response. The training cohort consisted of consecutive patients, while an additional independent group of patients from the same centre was pooled to form an external validation set. The paper's findings and limits, for the study overall: Patients who later achieved disease control showed a bifurcated PBMC repertoire reorganization at W3, with increased clonality or increased diversity, unlike progressors. The relatively small sample size was recognized as a factor that could limit how well the results generalize. The study could not determine whether the T cell clones driving repertoire changes were melanoma-specific or reflected general immune activation.

The CDR3, from cysteine to phenylalanine, totals 13 residues. CDR3 DNA is the only sequence kept; it has 39 bases, read in frame from the first base. V was cut back by 4 bases and J by 9 bases, leaving a gap of 17 bases between them. CDR1 and CDR2 were assigned from the germline V gene (reference sequence) as SGHNT and YYREEE. Every bulk PBMC sample was loaded with the same fixed amount of approximately 330 ng of DNA. TCR beta CDR3 sequences were amplified from genomic DNA with the immunoSEQ TCRb Assay kit following manufacturer instructions. The KAPA Library Quantification Kit for Illumina platforms was used to quantify pooled libraries by qPCR. Pooled libraries were clustered at roughly 0.55-1.2 pM and sequenced on an Illumina NextSeq 500. Per the authors' processing: The TCR data were analyzed using immunoSEQ ANALYZER and the R LymphoSeq package. A rearrangement efficiency score was calculated as productive divided by the sum of productive and non-productive CDR3 sequences. Clonality was measured with the Gini coefficient and diversity with the Renyi index at alpha=1, compared pairwise between timepoints within each patient. Clonal relatedness, based on an edit distance of 3, and repertoire similarity, based on the Bhattacharyya coefficient, were both computed in LymphoSeq. To classify response, a linear discriminant analysis based on week-3 changes in clonality and diversity was built with the R MASS and caret packages. TCRdb retrieved this table from immuneACCESS and kept in-frame rearrangements only. Not all clones are present; in checked studies, unresolved V genes account for under half, and no reason is known for the remainder. That table is the source of V, J and clone size, and D and trimming were worked out from the DNA. The sample data list approximately 23,000 clones, and around nine tenths of these were observed just once. The ten largest clonotypes hold over 1% of the sample.

Reading the label with the study, this specimen's time point is: pre-treatment baseline. Blood samples were taken before treatment (T0) and at week 3 (W3), following the first cycle of checkpoint blockade. Except for a couple of patients with rapid clinical progression, response was assessed 12 weeks after the first infusion by RECIST 1.1; disease control meant complete response, partial response or stable disease. Patients were not eligible if they had prior systemic cancer treatment, concomitant immunosuppressant therapy or synchronous other active malignancies. Bulk PBMC and plasma cell-free DNA were both sequenced for TCR beta so that circulating cells and T cell turnover could be tracked. Lymphoprep and SepMate tubes were used to isolate PBMC from blood, and red cell lysis was then performed. QIAamp DNA Blood Mini kits were used to extract DNA from both PBMC and sorted T cell subsets. In this sample, this clone turned up once. Its binding antigen is unknown. No base-level quality is on record; no much larger clone is a single base apart.

The sample in question was blood, obtained from a patient treated with checkpoint blockade. The receptor comes from a human donor with melanoma. This receptor chain uses TRBV5-4 and TRBJ2-7, with no reliable assignment of the D segment. The DNA is as follows: TGTGCCAGCAGCCCAGATAATTCCAAGTGGCAGTACTTC. Its translation reads: CASSPDNSKWQYF.